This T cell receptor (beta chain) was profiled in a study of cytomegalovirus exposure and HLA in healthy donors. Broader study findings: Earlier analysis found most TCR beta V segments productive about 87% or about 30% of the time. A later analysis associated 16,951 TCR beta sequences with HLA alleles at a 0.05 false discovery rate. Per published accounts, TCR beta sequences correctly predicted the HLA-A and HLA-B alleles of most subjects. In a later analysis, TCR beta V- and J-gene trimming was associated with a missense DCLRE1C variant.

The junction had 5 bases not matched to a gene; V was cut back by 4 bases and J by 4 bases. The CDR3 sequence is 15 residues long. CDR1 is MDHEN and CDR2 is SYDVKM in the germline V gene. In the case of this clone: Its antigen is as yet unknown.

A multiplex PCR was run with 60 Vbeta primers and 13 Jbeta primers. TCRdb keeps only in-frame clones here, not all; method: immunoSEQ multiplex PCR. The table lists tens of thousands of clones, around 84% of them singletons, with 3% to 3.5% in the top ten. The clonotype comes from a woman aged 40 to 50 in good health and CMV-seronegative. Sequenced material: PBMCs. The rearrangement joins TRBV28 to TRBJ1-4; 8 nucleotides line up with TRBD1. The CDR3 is CASSSQGAGNEKLFF. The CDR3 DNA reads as TGTGCCAGCAGTTCCCAGGGGGCCGGTAATGAAAAACTGTTTTTT.